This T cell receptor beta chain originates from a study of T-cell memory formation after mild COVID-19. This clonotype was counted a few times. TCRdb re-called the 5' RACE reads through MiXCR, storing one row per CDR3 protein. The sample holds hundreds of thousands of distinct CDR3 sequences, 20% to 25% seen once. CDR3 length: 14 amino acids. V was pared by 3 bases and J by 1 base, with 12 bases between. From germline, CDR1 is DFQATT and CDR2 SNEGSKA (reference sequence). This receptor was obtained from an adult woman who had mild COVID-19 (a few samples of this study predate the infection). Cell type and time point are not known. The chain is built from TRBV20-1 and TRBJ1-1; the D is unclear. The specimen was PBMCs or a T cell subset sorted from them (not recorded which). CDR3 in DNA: TGCAGTGCTAGTGGTCGGCCAGGGAACACTGAAGCTTTCTTT. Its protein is CSASGRPGNTEAFF.